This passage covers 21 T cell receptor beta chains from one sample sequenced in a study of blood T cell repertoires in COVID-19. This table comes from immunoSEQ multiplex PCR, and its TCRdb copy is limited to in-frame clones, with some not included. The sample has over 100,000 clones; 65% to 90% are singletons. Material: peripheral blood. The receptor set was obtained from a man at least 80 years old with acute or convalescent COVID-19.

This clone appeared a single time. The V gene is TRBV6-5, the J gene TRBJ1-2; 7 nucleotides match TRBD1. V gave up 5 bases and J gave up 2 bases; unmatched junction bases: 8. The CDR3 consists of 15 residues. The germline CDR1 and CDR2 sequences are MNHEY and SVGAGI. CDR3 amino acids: CASSRQGERNYGYTF. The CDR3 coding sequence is TGTGCCAGCAGTAGACAGGGAGAAAGAAACTATGGCTACACCTTC.

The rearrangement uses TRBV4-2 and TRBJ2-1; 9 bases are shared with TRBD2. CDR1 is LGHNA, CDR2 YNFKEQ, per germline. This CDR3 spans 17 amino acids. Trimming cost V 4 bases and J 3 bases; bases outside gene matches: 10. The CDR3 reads CASSPAGLAESYNEQFF. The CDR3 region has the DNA TGTGCCAGCAGCCCCGCGGGACTAGCTGAGAGCTACAATGAGCAGTTCTTC.

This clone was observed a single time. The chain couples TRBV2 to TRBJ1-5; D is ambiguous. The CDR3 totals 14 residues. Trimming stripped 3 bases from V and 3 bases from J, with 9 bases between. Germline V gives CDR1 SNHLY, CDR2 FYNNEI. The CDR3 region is CASSEANNNQPQHF. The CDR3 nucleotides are TGTGCCAGCAGTGAGGCCAACAACAATCAGCCCCAGCATTTT.

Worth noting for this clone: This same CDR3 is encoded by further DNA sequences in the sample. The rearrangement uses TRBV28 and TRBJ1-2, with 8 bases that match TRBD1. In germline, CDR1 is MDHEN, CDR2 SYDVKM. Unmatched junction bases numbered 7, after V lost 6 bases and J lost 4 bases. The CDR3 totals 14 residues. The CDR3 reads CASSPGQGSYGYTF. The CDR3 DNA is TGTGCCAGCAGCCCAGGACAGGGCAGCTATGGCTACACCTTC.

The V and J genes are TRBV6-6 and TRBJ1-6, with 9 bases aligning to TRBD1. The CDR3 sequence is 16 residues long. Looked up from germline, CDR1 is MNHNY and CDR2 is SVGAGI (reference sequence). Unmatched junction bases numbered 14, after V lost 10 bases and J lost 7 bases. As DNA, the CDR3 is TGTGCCACTTCCCTTCTGGGACAGGGAGAGAATTCACCCCTCCACTTT. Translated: CATSLLGQGENSPLHF.

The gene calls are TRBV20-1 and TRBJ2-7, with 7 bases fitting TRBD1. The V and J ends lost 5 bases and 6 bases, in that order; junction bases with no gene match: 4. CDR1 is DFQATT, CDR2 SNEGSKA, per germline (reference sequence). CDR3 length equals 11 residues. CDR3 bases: TGCAGTGCTGACAGGGTTTTCGAGCAGTACTTC. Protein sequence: CSADRVFEQYF.

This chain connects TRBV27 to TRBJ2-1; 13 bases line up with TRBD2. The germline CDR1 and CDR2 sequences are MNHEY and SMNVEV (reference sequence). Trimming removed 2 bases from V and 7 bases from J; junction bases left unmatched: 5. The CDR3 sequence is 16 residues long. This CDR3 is CASSLRPGLAGNEQFF. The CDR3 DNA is TGTGCCAGCAGTTTAAGGCCGGGACTAGCGGGAAATGAGCAGTTCTTC.

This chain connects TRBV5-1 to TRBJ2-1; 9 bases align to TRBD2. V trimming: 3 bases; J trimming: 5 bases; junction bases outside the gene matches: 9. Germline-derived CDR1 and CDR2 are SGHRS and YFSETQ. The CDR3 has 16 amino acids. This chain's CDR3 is CASSWTVAGVDNEQFF. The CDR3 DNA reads TGCGCCAGCAGCTGGACGGTAGCGGGAGTAGACAATGAGCAGTTCTTC.

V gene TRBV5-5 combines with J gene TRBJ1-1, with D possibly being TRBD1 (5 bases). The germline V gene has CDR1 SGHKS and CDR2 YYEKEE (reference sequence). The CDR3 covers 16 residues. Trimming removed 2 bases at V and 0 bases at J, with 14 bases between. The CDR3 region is CASSLAGGGLNTEAFF. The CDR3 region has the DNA TGTGCCAGCAGCTTAGCAGGCGGGGGTCTGAACACTGAAGCTTTCTTT.

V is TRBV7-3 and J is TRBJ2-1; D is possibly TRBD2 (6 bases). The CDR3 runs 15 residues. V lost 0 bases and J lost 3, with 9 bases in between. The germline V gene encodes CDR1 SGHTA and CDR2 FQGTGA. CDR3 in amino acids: CASSLTGGGYNEQFF. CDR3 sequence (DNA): TGTGCCAGCAGCTTAACGGGGGGAGGCTACAATGAGCAGTTCTTC.

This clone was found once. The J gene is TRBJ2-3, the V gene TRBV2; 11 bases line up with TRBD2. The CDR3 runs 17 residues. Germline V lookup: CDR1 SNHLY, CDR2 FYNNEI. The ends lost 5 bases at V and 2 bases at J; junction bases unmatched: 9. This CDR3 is CASSRALAGGNTDTQYF. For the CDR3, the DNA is TGTGCCAGCAGTCGGGCCTTAGCGGGGGGGAACACAGATACGCAGTATTTT.

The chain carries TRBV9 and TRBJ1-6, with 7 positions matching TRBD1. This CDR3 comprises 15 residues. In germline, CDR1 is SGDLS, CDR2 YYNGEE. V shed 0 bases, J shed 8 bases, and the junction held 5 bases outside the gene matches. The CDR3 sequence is CASSVGDSIDSPLHF. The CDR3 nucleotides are TGTGCCAGCAGCGTAGGGGACAGTATAGATTCACCCCTCCACTTT.

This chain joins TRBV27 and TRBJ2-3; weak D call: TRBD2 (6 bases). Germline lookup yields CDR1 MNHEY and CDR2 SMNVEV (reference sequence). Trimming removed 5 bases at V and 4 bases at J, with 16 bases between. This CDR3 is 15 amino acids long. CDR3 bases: TGTGCCAGCAGTAGATCGGGGACTGCCGCAGATACGCAGTATTTT. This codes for CASSRSGTAADTQYF.

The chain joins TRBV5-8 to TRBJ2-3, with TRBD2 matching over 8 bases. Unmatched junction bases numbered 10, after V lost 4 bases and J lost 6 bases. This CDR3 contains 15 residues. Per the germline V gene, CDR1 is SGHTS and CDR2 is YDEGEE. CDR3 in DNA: TGTGCCAGCAGCCCGTGGGCTGGCGGGGGGGATACGCAGTATTTT. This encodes CASSPWAGGGDTQYF.

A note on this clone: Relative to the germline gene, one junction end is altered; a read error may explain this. CDR3 DNA: TGTGCCAGCAGTCACTCGAGCTCCTACGAGCAGTACTTC. This sequence encodes CASSHSSSYEQYF. The rearrangement uses TRBV6-2 or TRBV6-3 and TRBJ2-7; D remains ambiguous. CDR3 length: 13 residues. CDR1 and CDR2 from the germline V gene are MNHEY and SVGEGT.

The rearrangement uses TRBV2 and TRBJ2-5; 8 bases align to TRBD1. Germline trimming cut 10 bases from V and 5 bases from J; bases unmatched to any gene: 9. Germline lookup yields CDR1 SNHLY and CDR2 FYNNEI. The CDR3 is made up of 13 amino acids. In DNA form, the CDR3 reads TGTGCCACCTTACCAGGGGGCAAGGAGACCCAGTACTTC. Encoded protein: CATLPGGKETQYF.

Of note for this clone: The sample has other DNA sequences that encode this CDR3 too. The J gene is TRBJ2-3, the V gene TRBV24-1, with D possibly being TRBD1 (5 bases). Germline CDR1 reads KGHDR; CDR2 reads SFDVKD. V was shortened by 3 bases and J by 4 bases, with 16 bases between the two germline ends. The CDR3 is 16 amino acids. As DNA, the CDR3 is TGTGCCACCAGTGATCCTCAAGGGGATGGGGCAGATACGCAGTATTTT. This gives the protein CATSDPQGDGADTQYF.

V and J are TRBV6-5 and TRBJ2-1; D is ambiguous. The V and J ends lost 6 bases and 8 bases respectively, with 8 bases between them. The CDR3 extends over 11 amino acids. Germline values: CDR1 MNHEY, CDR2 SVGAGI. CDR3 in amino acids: CASREFHEQFF. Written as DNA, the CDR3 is TGTGCCAGCAGGGAGTTTCATGAGCAGTTCTTC.

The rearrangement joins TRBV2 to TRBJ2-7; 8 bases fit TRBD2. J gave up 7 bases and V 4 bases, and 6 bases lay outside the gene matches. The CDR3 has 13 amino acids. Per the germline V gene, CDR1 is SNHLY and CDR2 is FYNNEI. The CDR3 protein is CASSALAGTEQYF. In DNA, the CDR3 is TGTGCCAGCAGTGCCTTAGCGGGGACTGAGCAGTACTTC.

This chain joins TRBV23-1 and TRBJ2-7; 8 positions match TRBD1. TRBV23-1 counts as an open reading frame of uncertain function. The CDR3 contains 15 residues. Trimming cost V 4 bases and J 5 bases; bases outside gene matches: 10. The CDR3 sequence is CASSPRQGRRDEQYF. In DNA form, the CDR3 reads TGCGCCAGCAGTCCCCGACAGGGGAGAAGAGACGAGCAGTACTTC.

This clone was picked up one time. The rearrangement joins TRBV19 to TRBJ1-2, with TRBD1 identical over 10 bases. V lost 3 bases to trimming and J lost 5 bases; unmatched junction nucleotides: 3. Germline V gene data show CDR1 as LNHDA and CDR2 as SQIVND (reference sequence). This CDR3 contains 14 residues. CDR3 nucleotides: TGTGCCAGTAGTATCGACAGGGGGCCGTATGGCTACACCTTC. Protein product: CASSIDRGPYGYTF.